The T cell receptor (beta chain) under discussion was sequenced for a study of molecular identifiers for immune sequencing clone quantification. The CDR3 covers 17 residues. MiXCR, applied by TCRdb to the PCR reads, yields one record per CDR3 protein. This sample has approximately 670,000 distinct CDR3 sequences, with 15% to 20% found just once. The CD8+CD4-CCR7+CD45RA+ phenotype defined the sorted naive CD8 T cells. This TCR came from a human donor in good health. Some libraries in this study had Jurkat cell RNA spiked in. Source material: naive CD8+ T cells from blood, with Jurkat cell RNA spiked in. Subset in this sample: FACS-sorted CD8+CD4-CCR7+CD45RA+ naive T cells. This chain joins TRBV12-1 and TRBJ1-3. TRBV12-1 is classified as a pseudogene. The CDR3 DNA follows: TGTGCCAGCAGCCAACCGGGACTTATGACCTTCGGAAACACCATATATTTT. The encoded protein is CASSQPGLMTFGNTIYF.